The sequence of this TCR beta chain was determined in a study of T-cell memory formation after mild COVID-19. General study findings and limits: Day 15 to 85 contracting clones showed balanced CD4/CD8; day 15 to 37 expanders favored CD4+.

For this clonotype: Antigen: not known.

V was clipped by 10 bases and J by 0 bases, with 13 bases between them. CDR1 is SNHLY and CDR2 is FYNNEI in the germline V gene. The CDR3 is made up of 14 amino acids. TCRdb analysed the 5' RACE reads with MiXCR anew, one entry per CDR3 protein. This table holds about 320,000 distinct CDR3 sequences, 14% found once. Sequencing used PBMCs or a T cell subset sorted from them (not recorded which). The sequence derives from a man between 18 and 35 years old who had mild COVID-19 (a few samples of this study predate the infection). Cell type and time point are not known. The chain recombines TRBV2 with TRBJ2-1; D might be TRBD2 (6 bases). CDR3 protein: CATEYGGSYNEQFF. The DNA for the CDR3 is TGTGCCACCGAATACGGGGGCTCCTACAATGAGCAGTTCTTC.